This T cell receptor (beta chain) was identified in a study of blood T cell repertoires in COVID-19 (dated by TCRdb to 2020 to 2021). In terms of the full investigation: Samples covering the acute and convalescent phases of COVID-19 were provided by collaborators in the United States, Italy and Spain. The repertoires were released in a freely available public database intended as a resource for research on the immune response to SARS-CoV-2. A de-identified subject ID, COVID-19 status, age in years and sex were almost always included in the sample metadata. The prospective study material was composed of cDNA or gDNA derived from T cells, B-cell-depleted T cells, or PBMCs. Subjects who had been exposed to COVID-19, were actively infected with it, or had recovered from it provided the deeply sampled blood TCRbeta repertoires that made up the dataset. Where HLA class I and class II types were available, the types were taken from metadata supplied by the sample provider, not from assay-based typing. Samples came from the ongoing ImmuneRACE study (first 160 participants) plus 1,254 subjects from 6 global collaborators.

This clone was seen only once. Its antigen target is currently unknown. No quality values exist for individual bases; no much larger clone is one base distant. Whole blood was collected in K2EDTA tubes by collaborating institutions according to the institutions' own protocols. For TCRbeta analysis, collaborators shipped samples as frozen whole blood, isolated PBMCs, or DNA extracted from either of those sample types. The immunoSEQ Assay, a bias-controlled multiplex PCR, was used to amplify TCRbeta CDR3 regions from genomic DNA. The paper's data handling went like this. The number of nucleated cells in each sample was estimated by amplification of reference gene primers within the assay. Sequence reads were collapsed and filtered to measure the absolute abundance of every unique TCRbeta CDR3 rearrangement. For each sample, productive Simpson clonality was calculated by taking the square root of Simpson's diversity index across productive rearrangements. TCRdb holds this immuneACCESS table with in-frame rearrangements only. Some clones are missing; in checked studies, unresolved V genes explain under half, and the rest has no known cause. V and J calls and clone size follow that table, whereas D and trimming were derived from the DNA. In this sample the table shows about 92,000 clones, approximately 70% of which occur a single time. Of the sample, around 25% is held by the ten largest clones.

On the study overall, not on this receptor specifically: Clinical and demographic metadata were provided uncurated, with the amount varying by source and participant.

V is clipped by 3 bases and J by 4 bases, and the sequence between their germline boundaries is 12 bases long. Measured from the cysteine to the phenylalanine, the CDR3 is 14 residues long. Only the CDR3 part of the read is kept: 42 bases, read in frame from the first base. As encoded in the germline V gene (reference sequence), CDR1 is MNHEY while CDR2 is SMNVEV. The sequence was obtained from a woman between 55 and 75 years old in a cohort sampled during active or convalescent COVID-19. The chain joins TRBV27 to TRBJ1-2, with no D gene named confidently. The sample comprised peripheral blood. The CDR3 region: CASSFDIRGYGYTF. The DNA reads TGTGCCAGCAGTTTCGACATTCGGGGCTATGGCTACACCTTC.